This TCR beta chain was captured in a study of cytotoxic CD8 clonotypes in ibrutinib-treated CLL. Some clones are missing from TCRdb's copy, which holds only in-frame ones; the method was immunoSEQ multiplex PCR. The sample contains roughly 180,000 clones, approximately 68% of which appear only once. This CDR3 spans 15 amino acids. Deletions cut 0 bases from V and 6 bases from J, with 12 bases between. From germline, CDR1 is LNHNV and CDR2 YYDKDF (reference sequence). The receptor's source is a human donor with chronic lymphocytic leukemia. The source material was PBMCs, sampled after 24 months of ibrutinib treatment. The V call is TRBV15, the J call TRBJ1-5, with D tentatively TRBD1 (6 bases). The CDR3 is CATSRDQGGLQPQHF. The CDR3 DNA reads as TGTGCCACCAGCAGAGATCAAGGGGGTCTTCAGCCCCAGCATTTT.